The 7 T cell receptor beta chains listed next were all sequenced from one sample in a study of OX40 agonist ivuxolimab in advanced cancers. Profiled with immunoSEQ multiplex PCR; TCRdb holds only in-frame clones, not every one. The sample includes fewer than 45,000 clones, 65% to 75% of them seen just once. The sequenced sample was CD4+ or CD8+ T cells sorted from blood, obtained in a trial of the OX40 agonist ivuxolimab. The receptors shown here come from an adult with an advanced solid tumor such as melanoma, head and neck, liver or kidney cancer.

The chain is built from TRBV14 and TRBJ2-5, with D uncertain. The V and J ends lost 1 base and 5 bases respectively, with 11 bases between them. This CDR3 is built from 14 residues. Germline V gene lookup returns CDR1 SGHDN and CDR2 FVKESK. This CDR3 is CASSQVPNEETQYF. DNA of the CDR3: TGTGCCAGCAGCCAAGTCCCGAATGAGGAGACCCAGTACTTC.

This clone occurred a few times. V gene TRBV7-2 combines with J gene TRBJ1-1; D is unresolved. Deletions cut 5 bases from V and 5 bases from J, with 21 bases between. CDR1 and CDR2 (germline): SGHTA, FQGNSA. The CDR3 is made up of 16 amino acids. The CDR3 DNA reads TGTGCCAGCAGCCCCCAGGACCGAACACCGAGGACTGAAGCTTTCTTT. It yields the protein CASSPQDRTPRTEAFF.

DNA for the CDR3: TGTGCCAGCAGCGCCGGACTGGGCTACAATGAGCAGTTCTTC. This codes for CASSAGLGYNEQFF. The chain links TRBV9 to TRBJ2-1; possibly TRBD2 for D (5 bases). The CDR3 sequence is 14 residues long. Germline CDR1 is SGDLS and CDR2 is YYNGEE. V was cut by 3 bases and J by 3 bases, with 10 bases left in between.

This chain uses TRBV10-3 with TRBJ2-5; 14 positions agree with TRBD2. Germline V CDR1 and CDR2: ENHRY, SYGVKD. The CDR3 loop spans 15 amino acids. V gave up 3 bases and J gave up 7 bases; unmatched junction bases: 4. CDR3 region: CAISDSGLAGGTQYF. For the CDR3, the DNA is TGTGCCATCAGTGACTCCGGACTAGCGGGGGGGACCCAGTACTTC.

The gene calls are TRBV7-7 and TRBJ1-5; perhaps TRBD1 as D (5 bases). CDR1 is SSHAT and CDR2 is FNYEAQ in the germline V gene (reference sequence). The V end lost 6 bases, the J end lost 0 bases, and 24 bases lay between the germline ends. The CDR3 is made up of 19 amino acids. Here the CDR3 reads CASRFPGGRAAYSNQPQHF. As DNA, the CDR3 is TGTGCCAGCAGATTCCCCGGGGGAAGGGCGGCGTATAGCAATCAGCCCCAGCATTTT.

This clone came up once. J is TRBJ1-4 and V is TRBV19; 8 positions agree with TRBD1. CDR1 is LNHDA, CDR2 SQIVND, per germline (reference sequence). V lost 6 bases and J lost 8; bases outside the gene matches: 5. The CDR3 spans 13 residues. The CDR3 nucleotides are TGTGCCAGTAGGGACAGGGATCAGGAAAAACTGTTTTTT. This sequence encodes CASRDRDQEKLFF.

This clone was observed a handful of times. The chain has TRBV7-9 and TRBJ2-7; 9 bases agree with TRBD2. The germline CDR1 and CDR2 sequences are SEHNR and FQNEAQ (reference sequence). The length of the CDR3 is 16 residues. Unmatched junction bases numbered 14, after V lost 5 bases and J lost 6 bases. The CDR3 protein is CASSRTGTSRRSEQYV. CDR3 bases: TGTGCCAGCAGCAGAACCGGGACTAGCCGAAGGTCCGAGCAGTACGTC.